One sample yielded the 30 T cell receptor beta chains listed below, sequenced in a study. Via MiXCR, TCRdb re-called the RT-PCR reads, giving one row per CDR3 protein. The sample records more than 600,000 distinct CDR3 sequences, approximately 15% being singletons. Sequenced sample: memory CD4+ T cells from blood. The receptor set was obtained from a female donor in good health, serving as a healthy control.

CDR3: CSARTSGLYEQYF. The CDR3 nucleotides read TGCAGTGCTAGGACTAGCGGCCTCTACGAGCAGTACTTC. V usage is TRBV20-1 and J usage is TRBJ2-7; 9 bases align to TRBD2. This CDR3 is built from 13 residues. V lost 3 bases, J lost 3 bases, and 3 bases stayed unmatched. Germline V gives CDR1 DFQATT, CDR2 SNEGSKA (reference sequence).

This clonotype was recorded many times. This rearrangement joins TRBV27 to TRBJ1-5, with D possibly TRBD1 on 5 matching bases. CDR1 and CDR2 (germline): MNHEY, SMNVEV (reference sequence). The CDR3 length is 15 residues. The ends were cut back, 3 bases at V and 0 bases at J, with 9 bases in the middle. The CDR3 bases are TGTGCCAGCAGTTTGCGACAGTATAGCAATCAGCCCCAGCATTTT. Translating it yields CASSLRQYSNQPQHF.

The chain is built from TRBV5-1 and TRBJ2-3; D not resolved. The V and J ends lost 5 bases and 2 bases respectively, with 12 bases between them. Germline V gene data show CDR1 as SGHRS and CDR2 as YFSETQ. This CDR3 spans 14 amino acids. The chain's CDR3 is CASSIGELTDTQYF. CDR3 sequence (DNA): TGCGCCAGCAGTATAGGAGAACTCACAGATACGCAGTATTTT.

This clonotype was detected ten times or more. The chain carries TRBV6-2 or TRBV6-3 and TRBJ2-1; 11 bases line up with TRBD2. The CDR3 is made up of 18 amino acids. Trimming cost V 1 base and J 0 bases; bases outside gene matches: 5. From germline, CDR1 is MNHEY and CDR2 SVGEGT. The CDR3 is CASSYYKTSGASYNEQFF. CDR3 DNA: TGTGCCAGCAGTTACTATAAGACTAGCGGGGCCTCCTACAATGAGCAGTTCTTC.

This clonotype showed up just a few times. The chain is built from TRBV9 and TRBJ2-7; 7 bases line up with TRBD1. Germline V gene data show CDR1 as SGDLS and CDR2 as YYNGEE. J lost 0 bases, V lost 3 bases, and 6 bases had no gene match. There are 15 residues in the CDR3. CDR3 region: CASSESTGSSYEQYF. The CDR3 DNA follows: TGTGCCAGCAGCGAGTCGACAGGGAGCTCCTACGAGCAGTACTTC.

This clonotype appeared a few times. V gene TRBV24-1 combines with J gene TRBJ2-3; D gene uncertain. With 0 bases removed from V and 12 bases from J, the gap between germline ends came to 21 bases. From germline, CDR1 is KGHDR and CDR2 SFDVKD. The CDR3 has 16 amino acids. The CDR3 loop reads CATSDLPGRSLQRQYF. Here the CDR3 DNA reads TGTGCCACCAGTGATTTGCCAGGTCGTTCCCTACAGAGACAGTATTTT.

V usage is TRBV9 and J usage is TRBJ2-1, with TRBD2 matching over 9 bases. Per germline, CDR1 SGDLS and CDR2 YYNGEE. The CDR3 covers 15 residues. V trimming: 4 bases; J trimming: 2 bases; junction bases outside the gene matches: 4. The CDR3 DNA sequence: TGTGCCAGCAGCATAGCGGGAGAAACCTACAATGAGCAGTTCTTC. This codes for CASSIAGETYNEQFF.

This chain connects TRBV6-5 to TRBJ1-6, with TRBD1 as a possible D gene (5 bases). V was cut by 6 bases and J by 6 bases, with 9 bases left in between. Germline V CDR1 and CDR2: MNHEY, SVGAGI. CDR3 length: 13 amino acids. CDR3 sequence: CASSSGGNSPLHF. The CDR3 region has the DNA TGTGCCAGCAGCTCGGGGGGTAATTCACCCCTCCACTTT.

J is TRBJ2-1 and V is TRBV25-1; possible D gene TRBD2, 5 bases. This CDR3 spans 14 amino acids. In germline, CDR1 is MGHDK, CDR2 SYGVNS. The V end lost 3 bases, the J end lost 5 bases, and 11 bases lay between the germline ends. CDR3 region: CASSESGSHNEQFF. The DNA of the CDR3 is TGTGCCAGCAGTGAGTCGGGGTCCCACAATGAGCAGTTCTTC.

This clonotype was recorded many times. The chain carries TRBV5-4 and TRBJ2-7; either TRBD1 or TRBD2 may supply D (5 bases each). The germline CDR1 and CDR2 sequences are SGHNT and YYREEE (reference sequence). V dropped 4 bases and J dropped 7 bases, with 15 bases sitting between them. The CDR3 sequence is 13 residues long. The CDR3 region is CASSRPGAPEQYF. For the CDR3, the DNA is TGTGCCAGCAGCCGTCCCGGGGCCCCGGAGCAGTACTTC. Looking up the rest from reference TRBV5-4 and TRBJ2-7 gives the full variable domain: ETGVTQSPTHLIKTRGQQVTLRCSSQSGHNTVSWYQQALGQGPQFIFQYYREEENGRGNFPPRFSGLQFPNYSSELNVNALELDDSALYLCASSRPGAPEQYFGPGTRLTVT.

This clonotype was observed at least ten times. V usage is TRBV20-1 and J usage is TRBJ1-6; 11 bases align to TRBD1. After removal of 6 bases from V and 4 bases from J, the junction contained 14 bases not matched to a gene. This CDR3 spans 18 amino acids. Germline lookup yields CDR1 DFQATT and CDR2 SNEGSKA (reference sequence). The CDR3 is CSAQRTGGDSLYNSPLHF. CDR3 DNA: TGCAGTGCGCAGCGGACAGGGGGCGATTCCCTTTATAATTCACCCCTCCACTTT.

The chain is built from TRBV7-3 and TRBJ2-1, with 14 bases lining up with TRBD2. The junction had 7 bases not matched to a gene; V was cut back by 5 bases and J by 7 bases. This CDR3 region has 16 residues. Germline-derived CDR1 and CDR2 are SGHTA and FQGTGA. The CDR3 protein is CASSPRLAGGTNEQFF. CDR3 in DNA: TGTGCCAGCAGCCCGAGACTAGCGGGGGGGACTAATGAGCAGTTCTTC. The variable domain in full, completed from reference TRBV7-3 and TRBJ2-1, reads GAGVSQTPSNKVTEKGKYVELRCDPISGHTALYWYRQSLGQGPEFLIYFQGTGAADDSGLPNDRFFAVRPEGSVSTLKIQRTERGDSAVYLCASSPRLAGGTNEQFFGPGTRLTVL.

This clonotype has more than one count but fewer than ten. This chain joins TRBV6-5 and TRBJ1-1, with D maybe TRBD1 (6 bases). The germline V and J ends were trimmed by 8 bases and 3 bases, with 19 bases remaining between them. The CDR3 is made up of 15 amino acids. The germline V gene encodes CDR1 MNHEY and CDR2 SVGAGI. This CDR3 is CASSRGGRRDTEAFF. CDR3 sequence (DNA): TGTGCCAGCTCAAGAGGGGGGCGAAGGGACACTGAAGCTTTCTTT.

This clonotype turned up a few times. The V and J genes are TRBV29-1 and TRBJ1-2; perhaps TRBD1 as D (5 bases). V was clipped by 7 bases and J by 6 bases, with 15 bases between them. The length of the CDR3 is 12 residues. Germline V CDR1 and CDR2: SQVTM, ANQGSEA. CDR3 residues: CSAGDPINGYTF. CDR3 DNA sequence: TGCAGCGCTGGGGACCCCATTAATGGCTACACCTTC.

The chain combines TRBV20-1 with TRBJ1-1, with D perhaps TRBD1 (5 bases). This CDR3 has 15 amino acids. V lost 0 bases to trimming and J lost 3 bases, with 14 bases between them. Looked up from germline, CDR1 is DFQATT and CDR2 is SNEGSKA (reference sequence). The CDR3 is CSARDWGGRHTEAFF. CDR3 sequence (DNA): TGCAGTGCTAGAGATTGGGGGGGGAGGCACACTGAAGCTTTCTTT.

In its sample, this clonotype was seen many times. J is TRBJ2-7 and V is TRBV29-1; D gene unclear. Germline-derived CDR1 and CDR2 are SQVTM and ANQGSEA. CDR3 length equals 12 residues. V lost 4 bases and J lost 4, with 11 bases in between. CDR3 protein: CSVGVSQYEQYF. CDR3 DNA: TGCAGCGTTGGTGTAAGTCAATACGAGCAGTACTTC.

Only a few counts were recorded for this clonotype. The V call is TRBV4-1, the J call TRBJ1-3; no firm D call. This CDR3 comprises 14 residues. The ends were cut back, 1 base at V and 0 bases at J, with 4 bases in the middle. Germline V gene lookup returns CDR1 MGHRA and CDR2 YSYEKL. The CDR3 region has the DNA TGCGCCAGCAGCCAAGCAACCTCTGGAAACACCATATATTTT. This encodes CASSQATSGNTIYF.

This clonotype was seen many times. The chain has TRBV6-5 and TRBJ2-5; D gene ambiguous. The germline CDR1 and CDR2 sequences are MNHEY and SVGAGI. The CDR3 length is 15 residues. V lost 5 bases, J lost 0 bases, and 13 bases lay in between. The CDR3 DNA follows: TGTGCCAGCAGTACCGGAAGAAACTACCAAGAGACCCAGTACTTC. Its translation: CASSTGRNYQETQYF.

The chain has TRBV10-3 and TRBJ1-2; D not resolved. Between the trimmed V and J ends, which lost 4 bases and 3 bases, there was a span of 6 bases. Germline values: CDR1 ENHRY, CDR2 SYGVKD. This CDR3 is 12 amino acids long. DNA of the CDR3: TGTGCCATCAGTGGGGAGGACTATGGCTACACCTTC. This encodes CAISGEDYGYTF.

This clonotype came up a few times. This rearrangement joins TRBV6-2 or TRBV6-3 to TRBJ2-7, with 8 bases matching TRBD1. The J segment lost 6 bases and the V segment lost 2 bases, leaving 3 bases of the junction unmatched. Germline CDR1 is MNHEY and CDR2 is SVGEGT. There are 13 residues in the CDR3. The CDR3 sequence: CASSYIDRGEQYF. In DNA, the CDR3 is TGTGCCAGCAGTTACATCGACAGGGGCGAGCAGTACTTC.

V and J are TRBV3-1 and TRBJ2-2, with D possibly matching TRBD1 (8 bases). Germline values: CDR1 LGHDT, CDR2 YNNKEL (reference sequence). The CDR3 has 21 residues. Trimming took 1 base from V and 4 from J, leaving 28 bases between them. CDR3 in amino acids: CASSQVWGGQAGVWGTGELFF. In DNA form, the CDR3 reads TGTGCCAGCAGCCAAGTTTGGGGGGGACAGGCTGGCGTGTGGGGCACCGGGGAGCTGTTTTTT.

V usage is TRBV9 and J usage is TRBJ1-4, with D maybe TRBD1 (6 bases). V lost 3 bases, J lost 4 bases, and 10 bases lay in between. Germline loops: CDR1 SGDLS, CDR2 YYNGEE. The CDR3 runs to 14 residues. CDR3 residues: CASSADSYNEKLFF. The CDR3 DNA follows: TGTGCCAGCAGCGCGGACAGCTATAATGAAAAACTGTTTTTT.

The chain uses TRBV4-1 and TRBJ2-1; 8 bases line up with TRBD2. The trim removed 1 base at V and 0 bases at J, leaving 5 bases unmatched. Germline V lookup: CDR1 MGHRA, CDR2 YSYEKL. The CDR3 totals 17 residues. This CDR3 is CASSQGTAGGSYNEQFF. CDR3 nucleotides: TGCGCCAGCAGCCAAGGTACGGCGGGAGGCTCCTACAATGAGCAGTTCTTC.

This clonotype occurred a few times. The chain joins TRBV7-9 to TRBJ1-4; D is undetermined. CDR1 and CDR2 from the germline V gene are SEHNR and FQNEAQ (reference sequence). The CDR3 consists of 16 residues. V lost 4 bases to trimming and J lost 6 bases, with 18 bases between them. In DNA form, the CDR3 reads TGTGCCAGCAGCTCACCCATATCGGGGAGTGATGAAAAACTGTTTTTT. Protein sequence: CASSSPISGSDEKLFF. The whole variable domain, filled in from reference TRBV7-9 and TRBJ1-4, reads DTGVSQNPRHKITKRGQNVTFRCDPISEHNRLYWYRQTLGQGPEFLTYFQNEAQLEKSRLLSDRFSAERPKGSFSTLEIQRTEQGDSAMYLCASSSPISGSDEKLFFGSGTQLSVL.

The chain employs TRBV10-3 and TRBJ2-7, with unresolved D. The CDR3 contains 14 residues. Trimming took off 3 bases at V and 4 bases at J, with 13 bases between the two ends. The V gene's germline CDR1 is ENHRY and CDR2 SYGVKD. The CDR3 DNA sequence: TGTGCCATCAGTGAAAGCTCGTCAGGATACGAGCAGTACTTC. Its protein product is CAISESSSGYEQYF.

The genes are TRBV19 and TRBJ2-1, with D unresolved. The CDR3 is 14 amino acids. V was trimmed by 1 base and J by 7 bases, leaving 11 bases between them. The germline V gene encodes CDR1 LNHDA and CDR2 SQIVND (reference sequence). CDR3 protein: CASSIGESSNEQFF. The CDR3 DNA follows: TGTGCCAGTAGTATAGGCGAGAGTAGTAATGAGCAGTTCTTC.

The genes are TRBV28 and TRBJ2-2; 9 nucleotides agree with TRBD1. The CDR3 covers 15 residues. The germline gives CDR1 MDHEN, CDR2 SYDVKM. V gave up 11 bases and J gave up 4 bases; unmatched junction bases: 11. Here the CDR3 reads CALQGADSPTGELFF. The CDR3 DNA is TGTGCCTTACAGGGGGCGGATTCTCCCACCGGGGAGCTGTTTTTT. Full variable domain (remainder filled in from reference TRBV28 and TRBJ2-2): DVKVTQSSRYLVKRTGEKVFLECVQDMDHENMFWYRQDPGLGLRLIYFSYDVKMKEKGDIPEGYSVSREKKERFSLILESASTNQTSMYLCALQGADSPTGELFFGEGSRLTVL.

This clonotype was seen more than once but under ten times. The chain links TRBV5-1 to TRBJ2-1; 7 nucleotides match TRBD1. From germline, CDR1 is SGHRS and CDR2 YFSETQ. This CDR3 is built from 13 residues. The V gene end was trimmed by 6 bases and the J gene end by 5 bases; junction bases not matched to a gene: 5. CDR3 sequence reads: CASTKTGDNEQFF. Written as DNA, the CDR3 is TGCGCCAGCACCAAAACAGGGGACAATGAGCAGTTCTTC. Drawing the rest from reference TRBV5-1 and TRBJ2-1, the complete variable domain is KAGVTQTPRYLIKTRGQQVTLSCSPISGHRSVSWYQQTPGQGLQFLFEYFSETQRNKGNFPGRFSGRQFSNSRSEMNVSTLELGDSALYLCASTKTGDNEQFFGPGTRLTVL.

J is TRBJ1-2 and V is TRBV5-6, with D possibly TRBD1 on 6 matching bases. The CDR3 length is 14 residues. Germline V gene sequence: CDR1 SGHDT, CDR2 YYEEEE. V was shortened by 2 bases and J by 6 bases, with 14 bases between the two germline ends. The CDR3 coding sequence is TGTGCCAGCAGCTTAGCAGGGGAATCAAATGGCTACACCTTC. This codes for CASSLAGESNGYTF.

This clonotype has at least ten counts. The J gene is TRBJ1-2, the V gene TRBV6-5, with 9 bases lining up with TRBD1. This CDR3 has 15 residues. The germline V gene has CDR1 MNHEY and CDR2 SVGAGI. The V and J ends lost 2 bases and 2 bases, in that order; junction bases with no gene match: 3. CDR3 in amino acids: CASSYVGTGNYGYTF. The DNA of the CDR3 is TGTGCCAGCAGTTACGTCGGGACAGGGAACTATGGCTACACCTTC.